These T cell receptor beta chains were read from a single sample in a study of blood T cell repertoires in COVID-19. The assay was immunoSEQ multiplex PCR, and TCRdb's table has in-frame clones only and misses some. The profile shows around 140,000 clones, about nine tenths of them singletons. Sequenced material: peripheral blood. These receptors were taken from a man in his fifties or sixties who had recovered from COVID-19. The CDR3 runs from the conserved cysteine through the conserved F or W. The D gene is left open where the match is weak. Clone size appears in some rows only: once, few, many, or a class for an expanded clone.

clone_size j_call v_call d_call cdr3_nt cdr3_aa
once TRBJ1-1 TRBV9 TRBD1 TGTGCCAGCAGCCCCGGGACAGGGACAACTGAAGCTTTCTTT CASSPGTGTTEAFF
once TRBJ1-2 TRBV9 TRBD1 TGTGCCAGCAGTTTGGAACCGGGACAGGGGGCGAGGGCAGACTATGGCTACACCTTC CASSLEPGQGARADYGYTF
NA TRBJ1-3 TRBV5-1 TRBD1 TGCGCCAGCAGCTTGGGCGACAGGGTGAGCTCTGGAAACACCATATATTTT CASSLGDRVSSGNTIYF
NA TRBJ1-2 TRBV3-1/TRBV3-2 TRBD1 TGTGCCAGCAGTCAGGGACAGGGCGGCTATGGCTACACCTTC CASSQGQGGYGYTF
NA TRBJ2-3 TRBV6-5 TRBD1 TGTGCCAGCAGGGCAGGGACAGGGGAAAAAGCGCAGTATTTT CASRAGTGEKAQYF
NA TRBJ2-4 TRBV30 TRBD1 TGTGCCTGGAGTCCCGGACAGGGGGCAGGAGCCAAAAACATTCAGTACTTC CAWSPGQGAGAKNIQYF
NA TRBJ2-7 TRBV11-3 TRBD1 TGTGCCAGCAGCTTCGACAGGGACGTGGTGGGCCTTAGGAACGAGCAGTACTTC CASSFDRDVVGLRNEQYF
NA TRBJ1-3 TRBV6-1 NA TGTGCCAGCAGTGAACTACAGGTACACTCTGGAAACACCATATATTTT CASSELQVHSGNTIYF
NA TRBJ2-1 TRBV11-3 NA TGTGCCAGCAGCCATAGCGGTGAGCAGTTCTTC CASSHSGEQFF
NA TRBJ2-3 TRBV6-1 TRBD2 TGTGCCAGCAGTGAAGGTAGCGGGGCCCCGTTTGATACGCAGTATTTT CASSEGSGAPFDTQYF
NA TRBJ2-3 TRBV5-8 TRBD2 TGTGCCAGCAGCGCCGGGACTACCACAGATACGCAGTATTTT CASSAGTTTDTQYF
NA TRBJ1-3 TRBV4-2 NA TGTGCCAGCAGCCAAGGACAAGAAAACACCATATATTTT CASSQGQENTIYF
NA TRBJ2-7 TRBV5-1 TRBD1 TGCGCCAGCAGCTCTGGGACAGGGGACCACGAGCAGTACTTC CASSSGTGDHEQYF
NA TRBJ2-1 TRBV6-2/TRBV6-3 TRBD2 TGTGCCAGCAGTGCCGGACTAGCGGGGAACAATGAGCAGTTCTTC CASSAGLAGNNEQFF
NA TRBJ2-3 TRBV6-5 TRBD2 TGTGCCAGCAGTTCCGTAGCGGGGCCCAACACAGATACGCAGTATTTT CASSSVAGPNTDTQYF
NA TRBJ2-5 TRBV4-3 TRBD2 TGCGCCAGCAGCCCCCAGCGGGGGGAAGAGACCCAGTACTTC CASSPQRGEETQYF
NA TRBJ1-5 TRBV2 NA TGTGCCAGCAGTGCAGGGATTCCTCAGCCCCAGCATTTT CASSAGIPQPQHF
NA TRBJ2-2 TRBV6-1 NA TGTGCCAGCAGTGAAGCTAGAGGCAGAAACACCGGGGAGCTGTTTTTT CASSEARGRNTGELFF
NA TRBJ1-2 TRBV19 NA TGTGCCAGTAGTAAAAATTCCCCCCCGCTATATGGCTACACCTTC CASSKNSPPLYGYTF
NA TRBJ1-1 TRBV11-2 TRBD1 TGTGCCAGCGCCTTCGGACAGGGGGCAAACACTGAAGCTTTCTTT CASAFGQGANTEAFF
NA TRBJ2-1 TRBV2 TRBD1 TGTGCCAGCAGTACCGGGACAGTTAACAATGAGCAGTTCTTC CASSTGTVNNEQFF
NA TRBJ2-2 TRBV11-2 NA TGTGCCAGCACTCTACCGACTCCCGGCAACACCGGGGAGCTGTTTTTT CASTLPTPGNTGELFF
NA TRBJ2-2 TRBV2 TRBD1 TGTGCCTCTGCACAGGGGGCCAGGGAGCTGTTTTTT CASAQGARELFF
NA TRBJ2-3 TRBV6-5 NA TGTGCCAGCAGTTACTCGAACTCGATCACAGATACGCAGTATTTT CASSYSNSITDTQYF